This passage covers 21 T cell receptor beta chains from one sample sequenced in a study of T cells in Graves' hyperthyroidism and ophthalmopathy. The investigators amplified TCR beta CDR3 regions from RNA transcripts. The HTBI primer set drove a first-round RT-PCR of the TCR CDR3. TCRdb reprocessed the multiplex PCR reads with MiXCR, giving one entry per CDR3 protein. The sample yields 700,000 to 950,000 distinct CDR3 sequences, about 35% seen once. Material: blood. The receptors come from a middle-aged woman with Graves' hyperthyroidism.

On this clonotype: This may be a read error: a much more frequent sequence differs by one nucleotide. This chain links TRBV7-9 with TRBJ2-7; 7 bases agree with TRBD1. Germline lookup yields CDR1 SEHNR and CDR2 FQNEAQ (reference sequence). The CDR3 spans 14 residues. The DNA for the CDR3 is TGTGCCAGCAGCCGAGTCGGGGACAGCTACGAGCGGTACTTC. Translation gives CASSRVGDSYERYF.

J is TRBJ2-7 and V is TRBV5-1; D assignment may be TRBD1 or TRBD2 (5 bases each). Deletions cut 0 bases from V and 6 bases from J, with 10 bases between. Germline lookup yields CDR1 SGHRS and CDR2 YFSETQ. This CDR3 spans 13 amino acids. The CDR3 sequence: CASSLAVRGEQYF. CDR3 nucleotides: TGCGCCAGCAGCTTGGCCGTGAGGGGCGAGCAGTACTTC.

Notes on this clonotype: With a much larger clone just one base away, this may be a read error. The genes are TRBV20-1 and TRBJ2-7; 7 nucleotides match TRBD1. Germline V lookup: CDR1 DFQATT, CDR2 SNEGSKA (reference sequence). This CDR3 comprises 13 residues. V lost 3 bases, J lost 6 bases, and 8 bases stayed unmatched. CDR3 coding DNA: TGCAGTGCTAGTAGGGACAGCAAACTCGAGCAGTACTTC. Residues: CSASRDSKLEQYF.

J is TRBJ1-1 and V is TRBV7-9, with D possibly TRBD1 on 6 matching bases. The ends were cut back, 4 bases at V and 11 bases at J, with 11 bases in the middle. There are 11 residues in the CDR3. Germline V gene sequence: CDR1 SEHNR, CDR2 FQNEAQ (reference sequence). The chain's CDR3 is CASSSGAWAFF. CDR3 DNA: TGTGCCAGCAGCTCGGGGGCGTGGGCTTTCTTT.

This clonotype came up many times. The V and J genes are TRBV2 and TRBJ1-2; maybe TRBD1 (6 bases). Germline values: CDR1 SNHLY, CDR2 FYNNEI. Deletions cut 3 bases from V and 4 bases from J, with 12 bases between. The CDR3 sequence is 14 residues long. The CDR3 bases are TGTGCCAGCAGTGACGGACAGCGCTCCTATGGCTACACCTTC. Its translation is CASSDGQRSYGYTF.

This clonotype was seen a few times. This chain links TRBV6-5 with TRBJ1-4, with D hard to call. CDR3 length equals 14 residues. V was clipped by 2 bases and J by 8 bases, with 12 bases between them. CDR1 is MNHEY and CDR2 is SVGAGI in the germline V gene. The CDR3 sequence: CASSYAGDREKLFF. The CDR3 DNA follows: TGTGCCAGCAGTTACGCCGGGGATCGAGAAAAACTGTTTTTT.

The chain uses TRBV5-1 and TRBJ1-5; D not resolved. CDR1 and CDR2 (germline): SGHRS, YFSETQ. The CDR3 has 16 amino acids. The ends were cut back, 0 bases at V and 0 bases at J, with 10 bases in the middle. The chain's CDR3 is CASSLGTHNSNQPQHF. For the CDR3, the DNA is TGCGCCAGCAGCTTGGGGACCCACAATAGCAATCAGCCCCAGCATTTT.

This clonotype has a handful of counts. The chain is built from TRBV25-1 and TRBJ1-2; D is uncertain. This CDR3 is built from 14 residues. Germline V gene sequence: CDR1 MGHDK, CDR2 SYGVNS. Trimming took 8 bases from V and 0 from J, leaving 13 bases between them. As DNA, the CDR3 is TGTGCCAGCCTCCCGGGTTGGTCTAACTATGGCTACACCTTC. It encodes CASLPGWSNYGYTF.

This clonotype was seen just once. V usage is TRBV7-9 and J usage is TRBJ2-7; TRBD2 matches 8 bases. The CDR3 covers 14 residues. Germline lookup yields CDR1 SEHNR and CDR2 FQNEAQ (reference sequence). Unmatched junction bases numbered 8, after V lost 4 bases and J lost 6 bases. DNA of the CDR3: TGTGCCAGCAGCTCACCACCGGGAGGGGGCGAGCAGTACTTC. Residues: CASSSPPGGGEQYF.

The chain links TRBV19 to TRBJ1-1; D might be TRBD1 (5 bases). With 7 bases removed from V and 5 bases from J, the gap between germline ends came to 14 bases. Germline V CDR1 and CDR2: LNHDA, SQIVND (reference sequence). The CDR3 sequence is 13 residues long. As DNA, the CDR3 is TGTGCCAGTACCGCGACGAGGGGTACTGAAGCTTTCTTT. As protein: CASTATRGTEAFF.

The chain joins TRBV7-3 to TRBJ1-6; 10 bases align to TRBD1. Per germline, CDR1 SGHTA and CDR2 FQGTGA. This CDR3 is 15 amino acids long. The J segment lost 10 bases and the V segment lost 6 bases, leaving 9 bases of the junction unmatched. The CDR3 nucleotides are TGTGCCAGCAGTGAATCCGGGACAGGGGAATCACCCCTCCACTTT. Encoded protein: CASSESGTGESPLHF.

This clonotype was detected only a few times. The chain employs TRBV19 and TRBJ2-7; 8 positions match TRBD1. The trim removed 3 bases at V and 0 bases at J, leaving 1 base unmatched. The CDR3 extends over 14 amino acids. Per the germline V gene, CDR1 is LNHDA and CDR2 is SQIVND (reference sequence). The CDR3 spells CASSIQGASYEQYF. DNA for the CDR3: TGTGCCAGTAGTATCCAGGGGGCCTCCTACGAGCAGTACTTC.

A few counts support this clonotype. The gene calls are TRBV2 and TRBJ2-7; 13 nucleotides line up with TRBD2. This CDR3 region has 18 residues. Germline V CDR1 and CDR2: SNHLY, FYNNEI. V was clipped by 4 bases and J by 6 bases; unmatched bases: 15. This CDR3 reads CASSVGTSGGAFPSEQYF. DNA of the CDR3: TGTGCCAGCAGTGTTGGAACTAGCGGGGGGGCCTTCCCAAGCGAGCAGTACTTC.

Ten or more counts support this clonotype. V is TRBV28 and J is TRBJ1-2; D is undetermined. Germline V CDR1 and CDR2: MDHEN, SYDVKM. This CDR3 has 14 residues. V lost 6 bases, J lost 4 bases, and 15 bases lay in between. The CDR3 DNA reads as TGTGCCAGCAGCCTGGGAGGCGCGGGCTATGGCTACACCTTC. It specifies CASSLGGAGYGYTF.

Concerning this clonotype: A much more abundant neighbour one base away suggests this may be a read error. V and J are TRBV6-5 and TRBJ2-6; no clear D. This CDR3 is 14 amino acids long. Per the germline V gene, CDR1 is MNHEY and CDR2 is SVGAGI. V was clipped by 10 bases and J by 0 bases, with 10 bases between them. This chain's CDR3 is CANNKNSGANVLTF. CDR3 DNA: TGTGCCAACAACAAGAACTCTGGGGCCAACGTCCTGACTTTC.

This clonotype came up a few times. This chain joins TRBV5-1 and TRBJ2-7; no definite D call. Trimming took off 0 bases at V and 0 bases at J, with 10 bases between the two ends. CDR1 is SGHRS, CDR2 YFSETQ, per germline. This CDR3 is built from 15 residues. CDR3 nucleotides: TGCGCCAGCAGCTTGGTTGGGGAAGGCTCCTACGAGCAGTACTTC. This codes for CASSLVGEGSYEQYF.

This clonotype was seen many times. V is TRBV25-1 and J is TRBJ1-5; weak D call: TRBD1 (5 bases). This CDR3 region has 13 residues. Between the trimmed V and J ends, which lost 4 bases and 7 bases, there was a span of 11 bases. Germline V gives CDR1 MGHDK, CDR2 SYGVNS. The CDR3 spells CASSGGVGQPQHF. CDR3 nucleotide sequence: TGTGCCAGCAGTGGAGGGGTGGGGCAGCCCCAGCATTTT.

Ten or more counts support this clonotype. This clone may be a read error of a much larger clone one base away. The chain is built from TRBV7-9 and TRBJ1-3; D unclear. This CDR3 is built from 11 residues. CDR1 and CDR2 (germline): SEHNR, FQNEAQ (reference sequence). The CDR3: CASSSGDTIYF. CDR3 nucleotide sequence: TGTGCCAGCAGCTCTGGAGACACCATATATTTT.

This clonotype was seen many times. The rearrangement links TRBV7-9 to TRBJ1-2, with D perhaps matching TRBD1 (5 bases). Germline CDR1 and CDR2: SEHNR and FQNEAQ (reference sequence). CDR3 length: 17 amino acids. Trimming took 2 bases from V and 2 from J, leaving 18 bases between them. CDR3 in DNA: TGTGCCAGCAGCTTAATGATGGGACCTGTGGTGAACTATGGCTACACCTTC. This gives the protein CASSLMMGPVVNYGYTF.

V usage is TRBV2 and J usage is TRBJ1-2, with 7 bases that match TRBD1. Germline V lookup: CDR1 SNHLY, CDR2 FYNNEI. V lost 2 bases to trimming and J lost 0 bases; unmatched junction nucleotides: 15. CDR3 length: 19 residues. The CDR3 loop is CASSESKNDREGTNYGYTF. CDR3 in DNA: TGTGCCAGCAGTGAATCAAAAAATGACAGGGAAGGGACTAACTATGGCTACACCTTC.

This clonotype has only a few counts. CDR3 in amino acids: CASSLTTGGSNEQYF. The CDR3 coding sequence is TGTGCCAGCAGCTTAACGACAGGGGGGTCCAACGAGCAGTACTTC. The chain carries TRBV7-2 and TRBJ2-7; 9 bases match TRBD1. CDR3 length: 15 residues. Germline values: CDR1 SGHTA, CDR2 FQGNSA. With 2 bases clipped from V and 5 bases from J, the junction kept 7 bases outside the gene matches.